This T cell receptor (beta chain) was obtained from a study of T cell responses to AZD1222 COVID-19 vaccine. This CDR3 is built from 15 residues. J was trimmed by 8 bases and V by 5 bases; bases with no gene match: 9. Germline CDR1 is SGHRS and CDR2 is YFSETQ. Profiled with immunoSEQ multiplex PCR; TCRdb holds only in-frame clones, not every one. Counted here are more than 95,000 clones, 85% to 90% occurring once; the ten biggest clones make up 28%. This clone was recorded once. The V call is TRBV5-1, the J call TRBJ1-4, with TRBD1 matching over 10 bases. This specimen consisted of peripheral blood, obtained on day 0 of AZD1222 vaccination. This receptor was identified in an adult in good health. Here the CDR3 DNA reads TGCGCCAGCAGTCGTCTCGGGACAGGGGAGGAAAAACTGTTTTTT. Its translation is CASSRLGTGEEKLFF.